These 31 T cell receptor beta chains originate from one sample sequenced in a study of T-cell memory formation after mild COVID-19. TCRdb processed the 5' RACE reads anew with MiXCR; each CDR3 protein has one entry. The sample consists of about half a million distinct CDR3 sequences, 15% to 20% of them appearing once. The sequencing sample was made of PBMCs or a T cell subset sorted from them (not recorded which). The receptors derive from an adult woman who had mild COVID-19 (a few samples of this study predate the infection). Cell type and time point are not known.

This clonotype was counted only a few times. The V gene is TRBV25-1, the J gene TRBJ2-2, with D possibly matching TRBD2 (5 bases). CDR1 and CDR2 from the germline V gene are MGHDK and SYGVNS. The CDR3 length is 15 residues. The ends were cut back, 3 bases at V and 6 bases at J, with 14 bases in the middle. The CDR3 here is CASSDPGTRAGELFF. CDR3 sequence (DNA): TGTGCCAGCAGTGATCCGGGAACACGGGCCGGGGAGCTGTTTTTT.

J is TRBJ2-5 and V is TRBV4-1; 12 bases line up with TRBD2. J lost 5 bases, V lost 2 bases, and 9 bases had no gene match. CDR1 and CDR2 (germline): MGHRA, YSYEKL. There are 17 residues in the CDR3. This CDR3 reads CASSQSRLAGAGETQYF. In DNA, the CDR3 is TGCGCCAGCAGCCAAAGCAGACTAGCGGGGGCGGGGGAGACCCAGTACTTC.

This clonotype appeared a few times. J is TRBJ1-3 and V is TRBV12-3 or TRBV12-4; tentative D call: TRBD1 (5 bases). The germline V and J ends were trimmed by 6 bases and 5 bases, with 17 bases remaining between them. The CDR3 is 15 residues long. This CDR3 reads CASSPRGVKRNTIYF. The CDR3, as DNA: TGTGCCAGCAGCCCTAGGGGAGTTAAGAGAAACACCATATATTTT.

The CDR3 region is CASTLRAQETQYF. DNA for the CDR3: TGTGCCAGCACCCTCCGGGCGCAAGAGACCCAGTACTTC. The V and J genes are TRBV3-1 and TRBJ2-5, with D uncertain. The CDR3 sequence is 13 residues long. Trimming shortened V by 7 bases and J by 2 bases, and 11 bases separated the two germline ends. Germline V lookup: CDR1 LGHDT, CDR2 YNNKEL (reference sequence).

This clonotype was counted between two and nine times. This chain connects TRBV7-6 to TRBJ2-3, with 9 positions matching TRBD2. The ends lost 5 bases at V and 5 bases at J; junction bases unmatched: 11. Germline V gene data show CDR1 as SGHVS and CDR2 as FNYEAQ. This CDR3 spans 16 amino acids. Here the CDR3 reads CASSPSRRGGGDTQYF. CDR3 DNA sequence: TGTGCCAGCAGCCCCTCAAGGCGGGGGGGCGGAGATACGCAGTATTTT.

The gene calls are TRBV4-3 and TRBJ1-6; 7 bases align to TRBD1. The V segment lost 0 bases and the J segment 6 bases; nucleotides outside the gene matches: 2. The CDR3 spans 15 residues. The germline V gene has CDR1 LGHNA and CDR2 YSLEER. CDR3 residues: CASSQDTGVNSPLHF. The CDR3 DNA is TGCGCCAGCAGCCAAGATACAGGGGTTAATTCACCCCTCCACTTT.

This chain uses TRBV28 with TRBJ1-1; 7 positions agree with TRBD1. Germline V CDR1 and CDR2: MDHEN, SYDVKM. CDR3 length: 13 amino acids. V gave up 8 bases and J gave up 3 bases; unmatched junction bases: 6. In DNA, the CDR3 is TGTGCCAGCGGTACAGGGGTTGACACTGAAGCTTTCTTT. This translates into CASGTGVDTEAFF.

This clonotype was seen a handful of times. The chain carries TRBV12-3 or TRBV12-4 and TRBJ1-2; D unclear. The germline V and J ends were trimmed by 6 bases and 2 bases, with 7 bases remaining between them. The CDR3 totals 12 residues. The CDR3 coding sequence is TGTGCCAGCAGGGACGCAAACTATGGCTACACCTTC. It encodes CASRDANYGYTF.

This clonotype was seen only a few times. The V and J genes are TRBV12-3 or TRBV12-4 and TRBJ1-1; weak D call: TRBD1 (5 bases). The CDR3 sequence is 15 residues long. V dropped 5 bases and J dropped 1 base, with 14 bases sitting between them. The CDR3 sequence is CASSPQTATNTEAFF. The CDR3 nucleotides read TGTGCCAGCAGTCCCCAGACAGCCACGAACACTGAAGCTTTCTTT.

This clonotype was counted a few times. The chain uses TRBV23-1 and TRBJ2-7; 8 bases map to TRBD2. TRBV23-1 is treated as an ORF (open reading frame) with a function not yet certain. J was trimmed by 5 bases and V by 2 bases; bases with no gene match: 11. The CDR3 has 16 amino acids. DNA of the CDR3: TGCGCCAGCAGTCAACGCGAGCGGGAGCCCCTCGACGAGCAGTACTTC. Translation: CASSQREREPLDEQYF.

This chain connects TRBV28 to TRBJ2-7, with a tentative D call TRBD1 (5 bases). Deletions cut 9 bases from V and 5 bases from J, with 20 bases between. Germline CDR1 reads MDHEN; CDR2 reads SYDVKM. This CDR3 has 14 amino acids. This CDR3 reads CARPNQGSRHEQYF. Here the CDR3 DNA reads TGTGCCAGGCCTAACCAGGGTTCTCGGCACGAGCAGTACTTC.

This clonotype was found once. The chain carries TRBV30 and TRBJ1-1, with D possibly matching TRBD1 (5 bases). From germline, CDR1 is GTSNPN and CDR2 SVGIG (reference sequence). The CDR3 is 13 amino acids. V was cut by 5 bases and J by 1 base, with 11 bases left in between. This chain's CDR3 is CAWEGLRNTEAFF. CDR3 DNA sequence: TGTGCCTGGGAGGGACTTAGGAACACTGAAGCTTTCTTT. Complete variable domain (other parts from reference TRBV30 and TRBJ1-1): SQTIHQWPATLVQPVGSPLSLECTVEGTSNPNLYWYRQAAGRGLQLLFYSVGIGQISSEVPQNLSASRPQDRQFILSSKKLLLSDSGFYLCAWEGLRNTEAFFGQGTRLTVV.

The table lists this clonotype with a few counts. The genes are TRBV7-9 and TRBJ2-7; D possibly corresponds to TRBD2 (5 bases). CDR1 and CDR2 (germline): SEHNR, FQNEAQ (reference sequence). The CDR3 has 18 amino acids. V lost 0 bases, J lost 1 base, and 19 bases lay in between. CDR3 nucleotides: TGTGCCAGCAGCTTAGCCTTACCGAATGACTATGCATCCTACGAGCAGTACTTC. As protein: CASSLALPNDYASYEQYF.

This chain joins TRBV27 and TRBJ2-5; TRBD1 matches at 8 bases. The CDR3 extends over 15 amino acids. Unmatched junction bases numbered 10, after V lost 5 bases and J lost 5 bases. The germline CDR1 and CDR2 sequences are MNHEY and SMNVEV (reference sequence). The CDR3 spells CASSPYLQGAETQYF. The DNA for the CDR3 is TGTGCCAGCAGTCCCTACCTCCAGGGGGCGGAGACCCAGTACTTC.

This rearrangement joins TRBV19 to TRBJ1-5; D is perhaps TRBD1 (5 bases). Per germline, CDR1 LNHDA and CDR2 SQIVND (reference sequence). The ends were cut back, 9 bases at V and 2 bases at J, with 20 bases in the middle. The CDR3 runs to 16 residues. CDR3 residues: CASHVFGEGGNQPQHF. The CDR3, as DNA: TGTGCCAGCCACGTCTTTGGGGAAGGGGGCAATCAGCCCCAGCATTTT.

This clonotype showed up just a few times. The chain recombines TRBV20-1 with TRBJ2-1, with TRBD2 identical over 10 bases. CDR1 and CDR2 from the germline V gene are DFQATT and SNEGSKA (reference sequence). The CDR3 sequence is 16 residues long. Losses at the gene ends were 3 bases for V and 1 base for J; bases not matched to a gene: 6. CDR3 sequence: CSARAPSGSSYNEQFF. DNA of the CDR3: TGCAGTGCTAGGGCTCCTAGCGGGAGTTCCTACAATGAGCAGTTCTTC.

This clonotype was seen more than once but under ten times. The CDR3 region is CASSLSSNSNQPQHF. CDR3 coding DNA: TGTGCCAGCAGCCTAAGTAGTAATAGCAATCAGCCCCAGCATTTT. The chain links TRBV12-3 or TRBV12-4 to TRBJ1-5; D is ambiguous. V lost 6 bases and J 0 bases, leaving 12 bases between the germline ends. The CDR3 totals 15 residues.

V gene TRBV27 combines with J gene TRBJ2-7; a possible D gene is TRBD1 (5 bases). This CDR3 region has 17 residues. Germline CDR1 and CDR2: MNHEY and SMNVEV (reference sequence). V was trimmed by 3 bases and J by 2 bases, leaving 20 bases between them. The CDR3 sequence: CASSLSVGAGKTYEQYF. CDR3 DNA: TGTGCCAGCAGTTTGTCTGTAGGGGCAGGGAAAACCTACGAGCAGTACTTC.

This clonotype was picked up a small number of times. This chain uses TRBV7-2 with TRBJ2-1; TRBD2 matches 14 bases. Germline V CDR1 and CDR2: SGHTA, FQGNSA. CDR3 length: 15 residues. V dropped 4 bases and J dropped 10; count of bases not matched to a gene: 6. The CDR3 DNA reads as TGTGCCAGCAGCTCAGGACTAGCGGGGGGCCGGGAGCAGTTCTTC. Amino acids: CASSSGLAGGREQFF.

The chain uses TRBV29-1 and TRBJ1-1; the match to TRBD1 covers 8 bases. Losses at the gene ends were 4 bases for V and 0 bases for J; bases not matched to a gene: 10. Germline CDR1 reads SQVTM; CDR2 reads ANQGSEA. The CDR3 is made up of 16 amino acids. DNA of the CDR3: TGCAGCGTTGGGGGACCTTTGACAGGGGTGAACACTGAAGCTTTCTTT. It codes for CSVGGPLTGVNTEAFF.

This clonotype was seen many times. The chain recombines TRBV20-1 with TRBJ1-1, with 8 bases that match TRBD1. After removal of 0 bases from V and 5 bases from J, the junction contained 17 bases not matched to a gene. Germline lookup yields CDR1 DFQATT and CDR2 SNEGSKA (reference sequence). The CDR3 totals 18 residues. The CDR3 here is CSARDTLDRALRSTEAFF. In DNA, the CDR3 is TGCAGTGCTAGAGATACCCTGGACAGGGCATTGAGATCGACTGAAGCTTTCTTT.

V is TRBV6-5 and J is TRBJ2-7; D gene ambiguous. Germline CDR1 and CDR2: MNHEY and SVGAGI. Trimming shortened V by 0 bases and J by 0 bases, and 12 bases separated the two germline ends. CDR3 length: 16 residues. The CDR3 nucleotides are TGTGCCAGCAGTTACTCGAAGGGTTACAACTCCTACGAGCAGTACTTC. Protein product: CASSYSKGYNSYEQYF.

The V call is TRBV7-9, the J call TRBJ1-4, with TRBD1 as a possible D gene (6 bases). The CDR3 length is 16 residues. CDR1 SEHNR and CDR2 FQNEAQ come from the germline V gene (reference sequence). V was pared by 3 bases and J by 6 bases, with 17 bases between. CDR3 DNA sequence: TGTGCCAGCAGCTTCAACCCGGACAGTGGCCATGAAAAACTGTTTTTT. Its protein product is CASSFNPDSGHEKLFF. The full variable domain, completed using reference TRBV7-9 and TRBJ1-4, is DTGVSQNPRHKITKRGQNVTFRCDPISEHNRLYWYRQTLGQGPEFLTYFQNEAQLEKSRLLSDRFSAERPKGSFSTLEIQRTEQGDSAMYLCASSFNPDSGHEKLFFGSGTQLSVL.

The chain recombines TRBV12-3 or TRBV12-4 with TRBJ2-1; 8 positions agree with TRBD1. J lost 6 bases, V lost 3 bases, and 7 bases had no gene match. CDR3 size: 15 residues. The CDR3 loop is CASSFSGGPLNEQFF. The CDR3 region has the DNA TGTGCCAGCAGTTTTTCAGGGGGCCCACTCAATGAGCAGTTCTTC.

The chain uses TRBV11-2 and TRBJ1-4; D may be TRBD1 (5 bases). The CDR3 runs 15 residues. Germline values: CDR1 SGHAT, CDR2 FQNNGV. The V gene lost 5 bases and the J gene lost 6 bases, with 16 bases spanning the gap. The CDR3 coding sequence is TGTGCCAGCAGCCCTTCAACGGGGCGCGATGAAAAACTGTTTTTT. Translating gives CASSPSTGRDEKLFF.

To note about this clonotype: A much larger clone differs from this one at a single base, so this may be a read error. The chain combines TRBV9 with TRBJ2-7; D is undetermined. CDR3 length: 13 amino acids. V was trimmed by 0 bases and J by 0 bases, leaving 4 bases between them. Germline CDR1 and CDR2: SGDLS and YYNGEE. The CDR3 loop is CASSVGISYEQYF. The CDR3, as DNA: TGTGCCAGCAGCGTAGGAATCTCCTACGAGCAGTACTTC.

This clonotype was observed a handful of times. The chain carries TRBV5-1 and TRBJ2-7, with 8 nucleotides matching TRBD1. The CDR3 extends over 15 amino acids. Trimming at V came to 2 bases and at J to 4 bases, leaving 8 bases not matched to a gene. Germline V CDR1 and CDR2: SGHRS, YFSETQ. The CDR3 DNA is TGCGCCAGCAGCTTCGTGCAGGGGGCGATATACGAGCAGTACTTC. Translation: CASSFVQGAIYEQYF. Full variable domain (rest looked up from reference TRBV5-1 and TRBJ2-7): KAGVTQTPRYLIKTRGQQVTLSCSPISGHRSVSWYQQTPGQGLQFLFEYFSETQRNKGNFPGRFSGRQFSNSRSEMNVSTLELGDSALYLCASSFVQGAIYEQYFGPGTRLTVT.

A few counts support this clonotype. The chain combines TRBV11-2 with TRBJ2-5; no definite D call. The ends were cut back, 4 bases at V and 5 bases at J, with 14 bases in the middle. The germline CDR1 and CDR2 sequences are SGHAT and FQNNGV. This CDR3 is 14 amino acids long. The CDR3 coding sequence is TGTGCCAGCAGCTCCCCAGGAGCCTGGGAGACCCAGTACTTC. Translating gives CASSSPGAWETQYF. Drawing the rest from reference TRBV11-2 and TRBJ2-5, the complete variable domain is EAGVAQSPRYKIIEKRQSVAFWCNPISGHATLYWYQQILGQGPKLLIQFQNNGVVDDSQLPKDRFSAERLKGVDSTLKIQPAKLEDSAVYLCASSSPGAWETQYFGPGTRLLVL.

This clonotype was counted a few times. The chain combines TRBV5-1 with TRBJ2-3; D is undetermined. The V gene's germline CDR1 is SGHRS and CDR2 YFSETQ. CDR3 length equals 12 residues. V was trimmed by 4 bases and J by 2 bases, leaving 5 bases between them. The CDR3 is CASSQVTDTQYF. Here the CDR3 DNA reads TGCGCCAGCAGCCAGGTCACAGATACGCAGTATTTT.

The genes are TRBV7-9 and TRBJ1-1; no clear D gene. The CDR3 contains 16 residues. Trimming stripped 0 bases from V and 2 bases from J, with 13 bases between. Germline CDR1 reads SEHNR; CDR2 reads FQNEAQ (reference sequence). Written as DNA, the CDR3 is TGTGCCAGCAGCTTAGCGCTTGGGCCGGACAACACTGAAGCTTTCTTT. Amino acid sequence: CASSLALGPDNTEAFF.

This clonotype has a handful of counts. The chain is built from TRBV9 and TRBJ1-4; a weak D match, TRBD1 (5 bases). The V and J ends lost 3 bases and 6 bases respectively, with 15 bases between them. This CDR3 contains 15 residues. The germline CDR1 and CDR2 sequences are SGDLS and YYNGEE. The CDR3 sequence is CASSGGDGRYEKLFF. CDR3 nucleotide sequence: TGTGCCAGCAGCGGGGGGGACGGCCGCTATGAAAAACTGTTTTTT.